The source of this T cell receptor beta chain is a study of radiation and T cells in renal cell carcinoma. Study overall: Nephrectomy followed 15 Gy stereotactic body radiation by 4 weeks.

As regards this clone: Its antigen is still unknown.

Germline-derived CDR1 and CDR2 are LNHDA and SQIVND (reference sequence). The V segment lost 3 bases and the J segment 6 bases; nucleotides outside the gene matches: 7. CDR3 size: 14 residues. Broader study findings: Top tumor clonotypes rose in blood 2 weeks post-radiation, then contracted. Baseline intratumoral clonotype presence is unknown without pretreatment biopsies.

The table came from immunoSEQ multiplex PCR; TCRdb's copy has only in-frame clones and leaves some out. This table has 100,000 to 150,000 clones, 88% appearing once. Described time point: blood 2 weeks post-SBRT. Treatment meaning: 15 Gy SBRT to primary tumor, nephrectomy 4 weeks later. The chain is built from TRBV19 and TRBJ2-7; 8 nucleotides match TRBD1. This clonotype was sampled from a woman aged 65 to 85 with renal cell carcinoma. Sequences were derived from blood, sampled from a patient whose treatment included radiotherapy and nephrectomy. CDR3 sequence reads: CASSIRGPTSEQYF. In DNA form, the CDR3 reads TGTGCCAGTAGTATCAGGGGGCCGACCTCCGAGCAGTACTTC.